This record concerns one T cell receptor (beta chain) sequence. Antigen specificity is unknown. PCR was performed using 60 Vbeta and 13 Jbeta primers. Method: immunoSEQ multiplex PCR; TCRdb's copy keeps in-frame clones and lacks some. The data show 97,000 or so clones, roughly three fifths seen once. These data belong to a study of cytomegalovirus exposure and HLA in healthy donors. Study-wide results and caveats: Researchers counted 164 TCR beta chains as cytomegalovirus-associated. Being productive about 87% or about 30% of the time was typical of most TCR beta V segments in an earlier analysis.

Trimming stripped 3 bases from V and 1 base from J, with 12 bases between. Germline V gives CDR1 SGHDN, CDR2 FVKESK. This CDR3 spans 15 amino acids. The V and J genes are TRBV14 and TRBJ1-1; D may be TRBD1 (5 bases). Material: PBMCs. The receptor was isolated from a human donor in good health. CDR3 protein: CASSHPGHQNTEAFF. The CDR3 nucleotides read TGTGCCAGCAGCCACCCCGGACACCAGAACACTGAAGCTTTCTTT. The entire variable domain, with the rest obtained from reference TRBV14 and TRBJ1-1, is as follows: EAGVTQFPSHSVIEKGQTVTLRCDPISGHDNLYWYRRVMGKEIKFLLHFVKESKQDESGMPNNRFLAERTGGTYSTLKVQPAELEDSGVYFCASSHPGHQNTEAFFGQGTRLTVV.